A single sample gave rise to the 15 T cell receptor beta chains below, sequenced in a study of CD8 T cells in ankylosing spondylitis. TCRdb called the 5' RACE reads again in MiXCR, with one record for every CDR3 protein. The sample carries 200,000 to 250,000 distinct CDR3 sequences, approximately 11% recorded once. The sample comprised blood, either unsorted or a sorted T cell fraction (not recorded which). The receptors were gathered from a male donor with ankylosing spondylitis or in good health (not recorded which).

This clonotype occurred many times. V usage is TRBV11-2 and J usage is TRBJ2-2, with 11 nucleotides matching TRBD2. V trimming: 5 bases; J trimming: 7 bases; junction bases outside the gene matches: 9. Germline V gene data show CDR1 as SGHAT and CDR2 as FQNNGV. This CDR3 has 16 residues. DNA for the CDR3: TGTGCCAGCAGCCCGAGACTAGCGGGAAGTTTCGGGGAGCTGTTTTTT. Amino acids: CASSPRLAGSFGELFF. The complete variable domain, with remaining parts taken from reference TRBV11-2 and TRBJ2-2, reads EAGVAQSPRYKIIEKRQSVAFWCNPISGHATLYWYQQILGQGPKLLIQFQNNGVVDDSQLPKDRFSAERLKGVDSTLKIQPAKLEDSAVYLCASSPRLAGSFGELFFGEGSRLTVL.

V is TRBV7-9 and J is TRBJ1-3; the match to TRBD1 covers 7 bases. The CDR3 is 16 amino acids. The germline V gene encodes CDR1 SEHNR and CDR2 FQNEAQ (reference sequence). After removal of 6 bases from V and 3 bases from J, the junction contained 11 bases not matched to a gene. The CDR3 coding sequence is TGTGCCAGCAGGGCCAAAACAGACAGGGATGGAAACACCATATATTTT. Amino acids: CASRAKTDRDGNTIYF.

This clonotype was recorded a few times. Written as DNA, the CDR3 is TGCAGTGCTAGAGAGGGTAACGGGAAGTACACTGAAGCTTTCTTT. It translates to CSAREGNGKYTEAFF. V is TRBV20-1 and J is TRBJ1-1; no definite D call. The CDR3 totals 15 residues. CDR1 DFQATT and CDR2 SNEGSKA come from the germline V gene (reference sequence). Trimming took off 0 bases at V and 3 bases at J, with 14 bases between the two ends.

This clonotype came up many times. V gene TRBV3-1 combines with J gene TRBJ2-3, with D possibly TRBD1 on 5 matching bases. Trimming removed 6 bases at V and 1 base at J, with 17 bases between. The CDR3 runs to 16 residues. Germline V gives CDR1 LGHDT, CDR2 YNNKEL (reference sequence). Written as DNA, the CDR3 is TGTGCCAGCAGTCCCCCGTCGGCAGGGCGCACAGATACGCAGTATTTT. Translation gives CASSPPSAGRTDTQYF.

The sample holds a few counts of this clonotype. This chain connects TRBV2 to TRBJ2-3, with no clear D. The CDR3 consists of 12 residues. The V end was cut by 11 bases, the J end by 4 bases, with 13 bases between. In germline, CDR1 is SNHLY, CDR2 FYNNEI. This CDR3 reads CASLELSDTQYF. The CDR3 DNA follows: TGTGCCTCCCTCGAGCTCTCAGATACGCAGTATTTT.

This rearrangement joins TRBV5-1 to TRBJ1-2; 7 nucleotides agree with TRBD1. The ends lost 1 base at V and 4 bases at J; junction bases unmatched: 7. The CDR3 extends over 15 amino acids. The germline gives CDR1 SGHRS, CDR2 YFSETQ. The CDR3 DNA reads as TGCGCCAGCAGCTTGCCGGGACAGACTTTCTATGGCTACACCTTC. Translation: CASSLPGQTFYGYTF.

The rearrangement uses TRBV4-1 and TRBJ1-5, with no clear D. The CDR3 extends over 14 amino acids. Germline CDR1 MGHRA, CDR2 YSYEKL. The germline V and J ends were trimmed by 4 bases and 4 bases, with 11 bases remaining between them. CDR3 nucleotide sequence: TGCGCCAGCAGCCGCCGCGGAGGGAATCAGCCCCAGCATTTT. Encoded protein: CASSRRGGNQPQHF.

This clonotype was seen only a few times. The CDR3 is CASRPLAGALGEQFF. CDR3 in DNA: TGTGCCAGCAGACCACTAGCGGGAGCCCTTGGTGAGCAGTTCTTC. The chain recombines TRBV3-1 with TRBJ2-1; 11 bases agree with TRBD2. The J segment lost 9 bases and the V segment lost 6 bases, leaving 10 bases of the junction unmatched. CDR3 size: 15 residues. Looked up from germline, CDR1 is LGHDT and CDR2 is YNNKEL (reference sequence).

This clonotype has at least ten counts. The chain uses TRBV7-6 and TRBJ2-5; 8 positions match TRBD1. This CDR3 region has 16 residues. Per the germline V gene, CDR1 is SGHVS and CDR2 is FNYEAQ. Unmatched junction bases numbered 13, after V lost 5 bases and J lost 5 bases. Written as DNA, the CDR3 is TGTGCCAGCAGCGGAATTCAGGGACAGGCCTCCGAGACCCAGTACTTC. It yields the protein CASSGIQGQASETQYF.

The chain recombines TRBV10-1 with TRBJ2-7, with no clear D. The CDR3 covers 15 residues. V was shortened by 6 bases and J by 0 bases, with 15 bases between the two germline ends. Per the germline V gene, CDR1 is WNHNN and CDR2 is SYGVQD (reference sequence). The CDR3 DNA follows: TGCGCCAGCAGCCGACTCATGGGAAGCTCCTACGAGCAGTACTTC. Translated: CASSRLMGSSYEQYF.

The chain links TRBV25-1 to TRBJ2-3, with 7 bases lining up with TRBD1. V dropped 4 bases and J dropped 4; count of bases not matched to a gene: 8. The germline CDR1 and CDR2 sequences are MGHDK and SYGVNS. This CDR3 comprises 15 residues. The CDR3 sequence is CASSGGRQGADTQYF. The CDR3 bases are TGTGCCAGCAGTGGGGGTAGACAGGGAGCAGATACGCAGTATTTT.

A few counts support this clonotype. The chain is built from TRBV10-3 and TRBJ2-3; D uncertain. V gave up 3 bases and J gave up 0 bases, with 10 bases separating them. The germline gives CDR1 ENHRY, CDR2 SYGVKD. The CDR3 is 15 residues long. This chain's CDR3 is CAISDQLSSTDTQYF. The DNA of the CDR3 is TGTGCCATCAGTGACCAGCTATCTAGCACAGATACGCAGTATTTT.

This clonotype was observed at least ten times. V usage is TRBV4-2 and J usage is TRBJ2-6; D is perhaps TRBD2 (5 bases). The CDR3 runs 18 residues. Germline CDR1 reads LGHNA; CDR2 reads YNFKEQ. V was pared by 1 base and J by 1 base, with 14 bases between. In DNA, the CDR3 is TGTGCCAGCAGCCAAGGAGAAGGAGGAGAATCTGGGGCCAACGTCCTGACTTTC. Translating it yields CASSQGEGGESGANVLTF.

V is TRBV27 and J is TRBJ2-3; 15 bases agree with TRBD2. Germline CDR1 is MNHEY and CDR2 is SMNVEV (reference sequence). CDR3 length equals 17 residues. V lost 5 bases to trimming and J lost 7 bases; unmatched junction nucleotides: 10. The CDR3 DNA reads TGTGCCAGCAGTACTCCGCCCGGGACTAGCGGGAGGTATACGCAGTATTTT. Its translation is CASSTPPGTSGRYTQYF.

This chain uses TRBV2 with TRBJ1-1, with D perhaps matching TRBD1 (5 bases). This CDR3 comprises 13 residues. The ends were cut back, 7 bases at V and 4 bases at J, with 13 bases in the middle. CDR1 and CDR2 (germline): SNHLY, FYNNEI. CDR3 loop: CASKQGETTEAFF. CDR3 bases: TGTGCCAGCAAGCAAGGGGAGACCACTGAAGCTTTCTTT. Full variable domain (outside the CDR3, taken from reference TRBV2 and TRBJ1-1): EPEVTQTPSHQVTQMGQEVILRCVPISNHLYFYWYRQILGQKVEFLVSFYNNEISEKSEIFDDQFSVERPDGSNFTLKIRSTKLEDSAMYFCASKQGETTEAFFGQGTRLTVV.